The 17 T cell receptor beta chains reported below all come from one sample, sequenced in a study of CD8 T cells in Susac syndrome. After extraction with the RNeasy kit, about 0.5 to 1 ug of the RNA was reverse transcribed using random hexamers. TCRdb fed the immunoSEQ multiplex PCR reads into MiXCR, producing one record per CDR3 protein. The sample includes about 200,000 distinct CDR3 sequences, 90% to 95% of them seen just once. The source material was CD4+ T cells from PBMCs. The receptor set was obtained from a human donor with multiple sclerosis.

This chain uses TRBV30 with TRBJ2-5, with 7 bases identical to TRBD1. This CDR3 comprises 14 residues. V lost 3 bases to trimming and J lost 5 bases; unmatched junction nucleotides: 9. Germline CDR1 and CDR2: GTSNPN and SVGIG (reference sequence). CDR3 DNA sequence: TGTGCCTGGAGCCACCCGACAGGGTCGGAGACCCAGTACTTC. Translation: CAWSHPTGSETQYF.

V usage is TRBV20-1 and J usage is TRBJ1-5, with D perhaps matching TRBD1 (5 bases). V lost 1 base to trimming and J lost 1 base, with 5 bases between them. The germline V gene encodes CDR1 DFQATT and CDR2 SNEGSKA (reference sequence). This CDR3 contains 13 residues. The CDR3 DNA follows: TGCAGTGCTAGAGCAGGGAGCAATCAGCCCCAGCATTTT. As protein: CSARAGSNQPQHF.

In nucleotides, the CDR3 is TGCAGTGCTAGAGATCCGTCAGGAGGGGGCGGGGATACGCAGTATTTT. Translated, it gives CSARDPSGGGGDTQYF. This chain connects TRBV20-1 to TRBJ2-3, with a tentative D call TRBD1 (7 bases). Deletions cut 0 bases from V and 6 bases from J, with 19 bases between. The CDR3 contains 16 residues. Germline CDR1 and CDR2: DFQATT and SNEGSKA (reference sequence).

The chain is built from TRBV30 and TRBJ1-1; maybe TRBD1 (6 bases). Per the germline V gene, CDR1 is GTSNPN and CDR2 is SVGIG (reference sequence). The CDR3 sequence is 14 residues long. V gave up 2 bases and J gave up 10 bases, with 20 bases separating them. For the CDR3, the DNA is TGTGCCTGGAGTCAGACAGGTACCCTATGGGCAGCTTTCTTT. It is translated as CAWSQTGTLWAAFF.

The J gene is TRBJ2-1, the V gene TRBV29-1; D is unresolved. Germline V gene sequence: CDR1 SQVTM, CDR2 ANQGSEA. Trimming pared 4 bases from V and 0 bases from J, leaving 7 bases between. The CDR3 is made up of 13 amino acids. Here the CDR3 reads CSVVRPSYNEQFF. The CDR3 DNA reads TGCAGCGTTGTGAGGCCCTCCTACAATGAGCAGTTCTTC.

The gene calls are TRBV3-1 and TRBJ1-1; D is unresolved. Germline assignment: CDR1 LGHDT and CDR2 YNNKEL (reference sequence). CDR3 length: 13 amino acids. Trimming pared 0 bases from V and 4 bases from J, leaving 6 bases between. The CDR3 reads CASSQDLSTEAFF. CDR3 nucleotide sequence: TGTGCCAGCAGCCAAGATCTGAGCACTGAAGCTTTCTTT.

The rearrangement joins TRBV30 to TRBJ1-2; no definite D call. Trimming took off 6 bases at V and 8 bases at J, with 10 bases between the two ends. Germline V gene lookup returns CDR1 GTSNPN and CDR2 SVGIG (reference sequence). The CDR3 has 10 residues. The CDR3 sequence is CACTKDGYTF. The CDR3 bases are TGTGCCTGTACGAAGGACGGCTACACCTTC.

V gene TRBV19 combines with J gene TRBJ1-1; the D is unclear. There are 12 residues in the CDR3. Trimming took off 8 bases at V and 4 bases at J, with 11 bases between the two ends. The germline V gene encodes CDR1 LNHDA and CDR2 SQIVND (reference sequence). CDR3 loop: CASRVIGTEAFF. The CDR3 coding sequence is TGTGCCAGTCGGGTGATTGGCACTGAAGCTTTCTTT.

The chain links TRBV3-1 to TRBJ2-3, with D perhaps TRBD1 (5 bases). Germline CDR1 LGHDT, CDR2 YNNKEL (reference sequence). The CDR3 has 13 amino acids. V was pared by 10 bases and J by 2 bases, with 13 bases between. The CDR3 nucleotides are TGTGCCACCAGGACATCTCTCACAGATACGCAGTATTTT. This gives the protein CATRTSLTDTQYF.

The gene calls are TRBV5-4 and TRBJ2-3, with D perhaps matching TRBD1 (6 bases). V lost 6 bases to trimming and J lost 1 base, with 12 bases between them. The germline V gene encodes CDR1 SGHNT and CDR2 YYREEE (reference sequence). The CDR3 loop spans 14 amino acids. The CDR3 sequence is CASKTGQGTDTQYF. The CDR3, as DNA: TGTGCCAGCAAAACGGGACAAGGCACAGATACGCAGTATTTT.

This chain links TRBV2 with TRBJ2-7; no firm D call. This CDR3 has 12 residues. The germline V and J ends were trimmed by 6 bases and 2 bases, with 8 bases remaining between them. Germline CDR1 SNHLY, CDR2 FYNNEI. The CDR3 sequence: CASRGLAYEQYF. The CDR3 coding sequence is TGTGCCAGCAGGGGTCTAGCCTACGAGCAGTACTTC.

V gene TRBV27 combines with J gene TRBJ2-3; 7 nucleotides line up with TRBD2. The CDR3 spans 16 residues. Germline CDR1 and CDR2: MNHEY and SMNVEV (reference sequence). V shed 7 bases and J 1 base; nucleotides not matched to a gene: 11. The chain's CDR3 is CASTSGRSGGTDTQYF. The CDR3 nucleotides are TGTGCCAGCACCTCCGGGAGGTCTGGTGGCACAGATACGCAGTATTTT.

The gene calls are TRBV5-1 and TRBJ2-1; D call uncertain. Germline values: CDR1 SGHRS, CDR2 YFSETQ. This CDR3 is built from 13 residues. V was trimmed by 0 bases and J by 8 bases, leaving 9 bases between them. The CDR3 region has the DNA TGCGCCAGCAGCTTGGGCGTCAGCGATGAGCAGTTCTTC. It is translated as CASSLGVSDEQFF.

J is TRBJ2-7 and V is TRBV7-9; D unresolved. Germline V gives CDR1 SEHNR, CDR2 FQNEAQ (reference sequence). This CDR3 has 13 residues. V was pared by 5 bases and J by 0 bases, with 8 bases between. CDR3 in amino acids: CASSLDTSYEQYF. The CDR3 DNA reads TGTGCCAGCAGCCTTGACACCTCCTACGAGCAGTACTTC.

The chain uses TRBV7-9 and TRBJ2-3, with 8 bases matching TRBD1. Germline trimming cut 5 bases from V and 5 bases from J; bases unmatched to any gene: 12. Germline V gene sequence: CDR1 SEHNR, CDR2 FQNEAQ (reference sequence). The CDR3 loop spans 16 amino acids. The CDR3 protein is CASSPRTGWAGDTQYF. The CDR3 DNA reads TGTGCCAGCAGCCCGCGGACAGGGTGGGCCGGAGATACGCAGTATTTT.

The chain has TRBV9 and TRBJ2-5; weak D call: TRBD1 (5 bases). This CDR3 has 14 residues. Germline loops: CDR1 SGDLS, CDR2 YYNGEE. The germline V and J ends were trimmed by 3 bases and 2 bases, with 11 bases remaining between them. The CDR3 loop is CASSARAGQETQYF. CDR3 sequence (DNA): TGTGCCAGCAGCGCCAGGGCAGGGCAAGAGACCCAGTACTTC. The full variable domain, in which reference TRBV9 and TRBJ2-5 provide the parts outside the CDR3, is DSGVTQTPKHLITATGQRVTLRCSPRSGDLSVYWYQQSLDQGLQFLIQYYNGEERAKGNILERFSAQQFPDLHSELNLSSLELGDSALYFCASSARAGQETQYFGPGTRLLVL.

The chain joins TRBV5-1 to TRBJ2-1; a weak D match, TRBD2 (5 bases). CDR3 size: 14 residues. Between the trimmed V and J ends, which lost 6 bases and 7 bases, there was a span of 17 bases. CDR1 SGHRS and CDR2 YFSETQ come from the germline V gene. The CDR3 spells CASTGGGNGNEQFF. Here the CDR3 DNA reads TGCGCCAGCACTGGAGGCGGTAATGGTAATGAGCAGTTCTTC.